The entry below describes one T cell receptor beta chain. This entry is derived from a study of shared clonotypes between healthy human individuals. For the study at large: Sampling drew on donors who were a couple of women and a few men aged 18 to 49. A donor's plate count was three for CD4 naive and three for CD4 memory; CD8 naive had two and CD8 memory one.

The V and J ends lost 0 bases and 3 bases, in that order; junction bases with no gene match: 10. The CDR3 totals 18 residues. Germline-derived CDR1 and CDR2 are SNHLY and FYNNEI. Measured with immunoSEQ multiplex PCR; TCRdb has only the in-frame clones, and not every one. The sample lists 2 million to 3 million clones, 93% occurring once. This TCR derives from a man aged 18 to 35 in good health. Some clones in this sample may be carry-over from other donors' samples. The chain has TRBV2 and TRBJ1-5, with 8 nucleotides matching TRBD1. Sequencing was performed on naive CD4+ T cells from PBMCs. The subset here: CD45RA+ positively selected. The CDR3 DNA is TGTGCCAGCAGTGAAGCGCTTCGGACAGGGTTTCCCAATCAGCCCCAGCATTTT. This sequence encodes CASSEALRTGFPNQPQHF.